These T cell receptor beta chains were read from a single sample in a study of T-cell reconstitution after alpha-beta-depleted transplantation in children. A single record per CDR3 protein comes from TCRdb applying MiXCR to the PCR reads. Of a few hundred thousand distinct CDR3 sequences in the sample, around 13% are singletons; the top ten hold 4.5% to 6%. The starting material was PBMCs from the stem cell graft donor, obtained from the stem cell graft. The receptors derive from a human donor who donated a stem cell graft to a child with combined immunodeficiency. The CDR3 runs from the conserved cysteine through the conserved F or W. The D gene is left open where the match is weak. Clone size appears in some rows only: once, few, many, or a class for an expanded clone.

TRBD2	TRBV10-3	TRBJ2-3	15	-	CAISRTSGMTDTQYF	TGTGCCATCAGTCGGACTAGCGGGATGACAGATACGCAGTATTTT
-	TRBV6-5	TRBJ1-4	14	-	CASSYSNRDEKLFF	TGTGCCAGCAGTTACTCGAACAGAGACGAAAAACTGTTTTTT
TRBD1	TRBV7-9	TRBJ2-2	14	-	CASAGTGFTGELFF	TGTGCCAGCGCCGGGACAGGGTTTACCGGGGAGCTGTTTTTT
TRBD2	TRBV12-3/TRBV12-4	TRBJ2-7	16	-	CASGNSGVPGSYEQYF	TGTGCCAGCGGTAATAGCGGGGTCCCAGGCTCCTACGAGCAGTACTTC
-	TRBV7-6	TRBJ2-7	18	-	CASSLALRGGVSTYEQYF	TGTGCCAGCAGCTTAGCGCTCAGGGGTGGAGTTTCCACCTACGAGCAGTACTTC
-	TRBV5-1	TRBJ2-1	15	few	CASSLGGASKDEQFF	TGCGCCAGCAGCTTGGGGGGGGCCTCTAAGGATGAGCAGTTCTTC
TRBD2	TRBV12-3/TRBV12-4	TRBJ2-5	14	many	CASRVSGGQETQYF	TGTGCCAGCAGGGTGAGCGGGGGCCAAGAGACCCAGTACTTC
TRBD2	TRBV5-1	TRBJ2-3	16	-	CASSLGSSGRTDTQYF	TGCGCCAGCAGCTTGGGATCTAGCGGACGCACAGATACGCAGTATTTT
-	TRBV4-1	TRBJ2-5	16	few	CASSPIISYPKETQYF	TGCGCCAGCAGCCCCATAATAAGCTATCCGAAAGAGACCCAGTACTTC
-	TRBV15	TRBJ1-5	14	few	CATSRAMSNQPQHF	TGTGCCACCAGCAGAGCCATGAGCAATCAGCCCCAGCATTTT
TRBD2	TRBV6-4	TRBJ2-1	15	-	CASSDWAGDYNEQFF	TGTGCCAGCAGTGATTGGGCGGGAGACTACAATGAGCAGTTCTTC
-	TRBV5-1	TRBJ1-6	16	-	CASSLSQGPGEAPLHF	TGCGCCAGCAGCTTGTCCCAGGGGCCCGGAGAAGCACCCCTCCACTTT
-	TRBV12-3/TRBV12-4	TRBJ1-1	17	-	CASSQTPPGGMNTEAFF	TGTGCCAGCAGTCAGACCCCTCCCGGGGGAATGAACACTGAAGCTTTCTTT
-	TRBV24-1	TRBJ1-1	14	many	CATRRAGEGTEAFF	TGTGCCACCAGGAGGGCAGGGGAGGGCACTGAAGCTTTCTTT
TRBD2	TRBV7-8	TRBJ2-7	17	-	CASSNNFAGGTSYEQYF	TGTGCCAGCAGCAACAATTTTGCCGGGGGGACTAGCTACGAGCAGTACTTC
-	TRBV6-2/TRBV6-3	TRBJ1-5	16	-	CASSYARERSNQPQHF	TGTGCCAGCAGTTACGCCAGGGAACGTAGCAATCAGCCCCAGCATTTT
TRBD1	TRBV4-2	TRBJ2-4	16	-	CASSLYLLGQEGIQYF	TGTGCCAGCAGCCTTTATCTCTTAGGACAGGAAGGCATTCAGTACTTC
-	TRBV27	TRBJ1-3	15	few	CASSFQGGTGNTIYF	TGTGCCAGCAGTTTCCAGGGAGGTACTGGAAACACCATATATTTT